This TCR beta chain emerged from a study of T-cell reconstitution after alpha-beta-depleted transplantation in children. TCRbeta library preparation incorporated unique molecular identifiers. TCRdb processed the PCR reads anew with MiXCR; each CDR3 protein has one entry. The sample records more than 250,000 distinct CDR3 sequences, about a tenth being singletons. Trimming pared 4 bases from V and 1 base from J, leaving 7 bases between. The CDR3 covers 13 residues. CDR1 and CDR2 (germline): MNHNS, SASEGT. This clonotype was counted between two and nine times. This receptor was taken from a human donor who donated a stem cell graft to a child with SCID. The J gene is TRBJ1-1, the V gene TRBV6-1; D call uncertain. The sequencing here drew on PBMCs from the stem cell graft donor, taken from the stem cell graft. As DNA, the CDR3 is TGTGCCAGCAGTGCAGCGGAGAACACTGAAGCTTTCTTT. It encodes CASSAAENTEAFF.